This TCR beta chain was captured in a study of T cell responses to AZD1222 COVID-19 vaccine. Comment on this clone: The antigen is unknown.

Study-level results: A mostly white British donor set with more females was recruited, and clonal diversity was possibly underestimated. At study baseline, merely more than 5 AZD1222 recipients were seropositive.

Sequenced by immunoSEQ multiplex PCR; TCRdb stores in-frame clones only, minus some. The sample consists of roughly 72,000 clones, around 88% of them appearing once. CDR3 length: 13 amino acids. Germline V gives CDR1 LGHNA, CDR2 YSLEER. V shed 5 bases and J 5 bases; nucleotides not matched to a gene: 6. The sequenced sample was peripheral blood, obtained 28 days after the second dose of the MenACWY control vaccine. V is TRBV4-3 and J is TRBJ2-7; 7 bases fit TRBD1. The TCR originated in an adult who received the MenACWY meningococcal vaccine as a control. CDR3 residues: CASSYRQGDEQYF. Written as DNA, the CDR3 is TGCGCCAGCAGCTACAGACAGGGAGACGAGCAGTACTTC.